The 29 T cell receptor beta chains presented below share a single source sample, sequenced in a study of blood T cell repertoires in COVID-19. Some clones are missing from TCRdb's copy, which holds only in-frame ones; the method was immunoSEQ multiplex PCR. The table lists around 99,000 clones, roughly 80% of them singletons. The sequenced sample was peripheral blood. The receptors were gathered from a man aged 45 to 65 who had recovered from COVID-19.

The CDR3 region is CSVCLLQEGGGDQPQHF. DNA of the CDR3: TGCAGCGTTTGTCTACTTCAAGAGGGGGGAGGGGATCAGCCCCAGCATTTT. This chain joins TRBV29-1 and TRBJ1-5, with a weak D call TRBD1 (6 bases). CDR3 length: 17 residues. V was clipped by 5 bases and J by 5 bases, with 25 bases between them. The germline gives CDR1 SQVTM, CDR2 ANQGSEA.

CDR3 protein: CAWSSYGTEAFF. Here the CDR3 DNA reads TGTGCCTGGAGCTCCTACGGGACTGAAGCTTTCTTT. The J gene is TRBJ1-1, the V gene TRBV30; D call uncertain. Trimming took 3 bases from V and 5 from J, leaving 10 bases between them. Germline V gene sequence: CDR1 GTSNPN, CDR2 SVGIG (reference sequence). The CDR3 has 12 amino acids.

The chain couples TRBV6-2 or TRBV6-3 to TRBJ2-1; D unclear. This CDR3 is built from 12 residues. Trimming took off 3 bases at V and 7 bases at J, with 7 bases between the two ends. Looked up from germline, CDR1 is MNHEY and CDR2 is SVGEGT. CDR3 in amino acids: CASSYSLNEQFF. The CDR3 DNA reads as TGTGCCAGCAGTTATAGTCTAAATGAGCAGTTCTTC.

The chain is built from TRBV19 and TRBJ1-1, with TRBD1 matching over 9 bases. The length of the CDR3 is 14 residues. Germline V gives CDR1 LNHDA, CDR2 SQIVND (reference sequence). The junction had 2 bases not matched to a gene; V was cut back by 5 bases and J by 1 base. The CDR3 bases are TGTGCCAGTAGTCGGGACAGGGCGAACACTGAAGCTTTCTTT. As protein: CASSRDRANTEAFF.

The chain carries TRBV30 and TRBJ1-4; tentatively, D is TRBD1 (5 bases). This CDR3 has 12 amino acids. Germline assignment: CDR1 GTSNPN and CDR2 SVGIG (reference sequence). The CDR3 nucleotides are TGTGCTTCCCCAGGGTATGGTGAAAAACTGTTTTTT. It yields the protein CASPGYGEKLFF.

This clone was seen a few times. V and J are TRBV6-5 and TRBJ2-3; 7 nucleotides match TRBD1. The CDR3 length is 14 residues. Germline assignment: CDR1 MNHEY and CDR2 SVGAGI. V lost 6 bases to trimming and J lost 0 bases; unmatched junction nucleotides: 3. The CDR3 region has the DNA TGTGCCAGCAGGGGACAGCCTAGCACAGATACGCAGTATTTT. Translated: CASRGQPSTDTQYF.

This clone was found a few times. This chain links TRBV11-2 with TRBJ2-7; TRBD2 matches 8 bases. Germline V gene sequence: CDR1 SGHAT, CDR2 FQNNGV. Trimming took 2 bases from V and 2 from J; bases not matched to a gene: 2. The CDR3 consists of 14 residues. The CDR3 coding sequence is TGTGCCAGCAGCTTATCCGGGGGGGCCTACGAGCAGTACTTC. Residues: CASSLSGGAYEQYF.

The V call is TRBV5-4, the J call TRBJ2-2, with 8 positions matching TRBD2. Germline V CDR1 and CDR2: SGHNT, YYREEE (reference sequence). With 0 bases clipped from V and 6 bases from J, the junction kept 7 bases outside the gene matches. The CDR3 is made up of 16 amino acids. The CDR3 sequence: CASSLGSRGGAGELFF. DNA of the CDR3: TGTGCCAGCAGCTTGGGTTCCCGGGGGGGGGCCGGGGAGCTGTTTTTT. Looking up the rest from reference TRBV5-4 and TRBJ2-2 gives the full variable domain: ETGVTQSPTHLIKTRGQQVTLRCSSQSGHNTVSWYQQALGQGPQFIFQYYREEENGRGNFPPRFSGLQFPNYSSELNVNALELDDSALYLCASSLGSRGGAGELFFGEGSRLTVL.

The rearrangement uses TRBV24-1 and TRBJ2-1, with TRBD1 identical over 9 bases. Trimming cost V 9 bases and J 3 bases; bases outside gene matches: 8. Germline values: CDR1 KGHDR, CDR2 SFDVKD. This CDR3 contains 15 residues. The CDR3 nucleotides are TGTGCCACCTCCAGGGGGACAGGGAGCTACAATGAGCAGTTCTTC. Residues: CATSRGTGSYNEQFF.

The chain recombines TRBV5-1 with TRBJ1-1, with D unclear. Germline lookup yields CDR1 SGHRS and CDR2 YFSETQ. This CDR3 has 13 amino acids. Trimming removed 2 bases at V and 2 bases at J, with 7 bases between. The CDR3, as DNA: TGCGCCAGCAGCTTCACGGTTAACACTGAAGCTTTCTTT. Its translation: CASSFTVNTEAFF. Together with reference TRBV5-1 and TRBJ1-1, the CDR3 gives the full variable domain: KAGVTQTPRYLIKTRGQQVTLSCSPISGHRSVSWYQQTPGQGLQFLFEYFSETQRNKGNFPGRFSGRQFSNSRSEMNVSTLELGDSALYLCASSFTVNTEAFFGQGTRLTVV.

This clone has only one observation. The chain couples TRBV6-1 to TRBJ1-4; no clear D. Trimming removed 5 bases from V and 6 bases from J, with 13 bases in between. The CDR3 contains 14 residues. Germline V gene sequence: CDR1 MNHNS, CDR2 SASEGT. The CDR3 spells CASSYEGGDEKLFF. In DNA, the CDR3 is TGTGCCAGCAGTTATGAGGGTGGGGATGAAAAACTGTTTTTT.

The genes are TRBV6-2 or TRBV6-3 and TRBJ1-4, with 7 bases fitting TRBD1. This CDR3 contains 12 residues. Germline loops: CDR1 MNHEY, CDR2 SVGEGT. The junction had 4 bases not matched to a gene; V was cut back by 1 base and J by 14 bases. CDR3 nucleotides: TGTGCCAGCAGTTACTTGAGGGGACAGCTGTTTTTT. The encoded protein is CASSYLRGQLFF.

J is TRBJ2-5 and V is TRBV7-2, with 8 bases that match TRBD2. The CDR3 runs 16 residues. Germline V gene data show CDR1 as SGHTA and CDR2 as FQGNSA. V trimming: 5 bases; J trimming: 2 bases; junction bases outside the gene matches: 10. This chain's CDR3 is CASSRAGTSGQETQYF. CDR3 DNA: TGTGCCAGCAGCCGCGCCGGAACTAGCGGTCAAGAGACCCAGTACTTC. Using reference TRBV7-2 and TRBJ2-5 for the parts outside the CDR3, the full variable domain is GAGVSQSPSNKVTEKGKDVELRCDPISGHTALYWYRQSLGQGLEFLIYFQGNSAPDKSGLPSDRFSAERTGGSVSTLTIQRTQQEDSAVYLCASSRAGTSGQETQYFGPGTRLLVL.

This clone occurred a few times. The chain uses TRBV30 and TRBJ2-7, with TRBD1 matching 7 bases. The CDR3 runs 13 residues. Germline lookup yields CDR1 GTSNPN and CDR2 SVGIG (reference sequence). V was pared by 3 bases and J by 4 bases, with 6 bases of the junction left unmatched. DNA for the CDR3: TGTGCCTGGAGCACGGGACAGATTTACGAGCAGTACTTC. Its translation: CAWSTGQIYEQYF.

The V and J genes are TRBV7-3 and TRBJ2-2; possible D gene TRBD1, 6 bases. There are 14 residues in the CDR3. CDR1 SGHTA and CDR2 FQGTGA come from the germline V gene. The V gene lost 0 bases and the J gene lost 4 bases, with 6 bases spanning the gap. The CDR3 bases are TGTGCCAGCAGCTTAACACAGGGCACCGGGGAGCTGTTTTTT. Translation gives CASSLTQGTGELFF.

This chain uses TRBV18 with TRBJ2-4; possibly TRBD2 for D (5 bases). Germline assignment: CDR1 KGHSH and CDR2 LQKENI. Trimming removed 4 bases from V and 8 bases from J, with 12 bases in between. CDR3 length: 13 amino acids. In DNA form, the CDR3 reads TGTGCCAGCTCACGGGAGAGTATGGACATTCAGTACTTC. It specifies CASSRESMDIQYF.

This chain joins TRBV10-2 and TRBJ1-5; D remains unclear. V shed 3 bases and J shed 9 bases, with 21 bases lying between them. Germline V lookup: CDR1 WSHSY, CDR2 SAAADI. The CDR3 length is 16 residues. CDR3 protein: CASSDSVALGSLPQHF. The CDR3 nucleotides read TGCGCCAGCAGTGACAGTGTAGCGTTGGGTTCGCTGCCCCAGCATTTT.

J is TRBJ1-1 and V is TRBV11-2; D is undetermined. CDR1 and CDR2 (germline): SGHAT, FQNNGV. Trimming left V 1 base short and J 0 bases short, with 6 bases between. The CDR3 length is 14 residues. The CDR3 is CASSLGHLNTEAFF. The CDR3 DNA is TGTGCCAGCAGCTTAGGACATTTGAACACTGAAGCTTTCTTT.

The V call is TRBV27, the J call TRBJ1-1, with D possibly TRBD1 on 5 matching bases. Germline values: CDR1 MNHEY, CDR2 SMNVEV (reference sequence). The V end was cut by 6 bases, the J end by 1 base, with 15 bases between. The CDR3 is made up of 15 amino acids. CDR3 bases: TGTGCCAGCAGCCTAACCCCGGGGGGGAACACTGAAGCTTTCTTT. Residues: CASSLTPGGNTEAFF.

V gene TRBV27 combines with J gene TRBJ1-2, with D perhaps TRBD1 (6 bases). V was pared by 4 bases and J by 2 bases, with 8 bases between. The CDR3 is 13 amino acids. CDR1 is MNHEY and CDR2 is SMNVEV in the germline V gene (reference sequence). The CDR3 spells CASSYTGNYGYTF. The DNA for the CDR3 is TGTGCCAGCAGTTACACAGGGAACTATGGCTACACCTTC.

This rearrangement joins TRBV5-4 to TRBJ2-4, with D perhaps TRBD2 (7 bases). The germline gives CDR1 SGHNT, CDR2 YYREEE (reference sequence). The CDR3 has 16 residues. V dropped 9 bases and J dropped 5 bases, with 24 bases sitting between them. The CDR3 region is CATYFGGGREENIQYF. The DNA for the CDR3 is TGTGCCACTTACTTTGGGGGGGGCCGGGAGGAAAACATTCAGTACTTC. The whole variable domain, remainder taken from reference TRBV5-4 and TRBJ2-4, is ETGVTQSPTHLIKTRGQQVTLRCSSQSGHNTVSWYQQALGQGPQFIFQYYREEENGRGNFPPRFSGLQFPNYSSELNVNALELDDSALYLCATYFGGGREENIQYFGAGTRLSVL.

This clone was counted only a few times. The CDR3 protein is CASSQVGQGGNTEAFF. For the CDR3, the DNA is TGCGCCAGCAGCCAAGTGGGACAGGGAGGGAACACTGAAGCTTTCTTT. The chain employs TRBV4-1 and TRBJ1-1; 9 bases map to TRBD1. CDR1 MGHRA and CDR2 YSYEKL come from the germline V gene. The CDR3 is 16 residues long. Trimming removed 1 base from V and 1 base from J; junction bases left unmatched: 4.

DNA for the CDR3: TGCGCCAGCAGCTTGTCAGGTTTGAGCACTGAAGCTTTCTTT. It encodes CASSLSGLSTEAFF. The V gene is TRBV5-1, the J gene TRBJ1-1, with D hard to call. The V gene's germline CDR1 is SGHRS and CDR2 YFSETQ. Deletions cut 1 base from V and 4 bases from J, with 11 bases between. The CDR3 extends over 14 amino acids.

The gene calls are TRBV6-6 and TRBJ2-1; D might be TRBD2 (5 bases). Germline-derived CDR1 and CDR2 are MNHNY and SVGAGI (reference sequence). The CDR3 is made up of 14 amino acids. Between the trimmed V and J ends, which lost 7 bases and 6 bases, there was a span of 16 bases. CDR3 protein: CASKFTSSGNEQFF. Here the CDR3 DNA reads TGTGCCAGCAAATTCACTAGTTCGGGCAATGAGCAGTTCTTC.

The J gene is TRBJ2-5, the V gene TRBV7-2; tentatively, D is TRBD2 (6 bases). CDR1 is SGHTA and CDR2 is FQGNSA in the germline V gene. The CDR3 is 13 amino acids. Trimming took 2 bases from V and 4 from J, leaving 8 bases between them. Here the CDR3 reads CASSLSGGETQYF. CDR3 coding DNA: TGTGCCAGCAGCTTATCCGGGGGAGAGACCCAGTACTTC.

V gene TRBV28 combines with J gene TRBJ1-2; D call uncertain. The V gene lost 8 bases and the J gene lost 4 bases, with 14 bases spanning the gap. Germline-derived CDR1 and CDR2 are MDHEN and SYDVKM. The length of the CDR3 is 13 residues. This CDR3 reads CASGLESSYGYTF. The CDR3 DNA follows: TGTGCCAGCGGGCTTGAAAGTTCCTATGGCTACACCTTC.

This chain joins TRBV5-1 and TRBJ2-1; 7 bases are shared with TRBD2. The J segment lost 4 bases and the V segment lost 1 base, leaving 11 bases of the junction unmatched. The CDR3 spans 17 residues. Per germline, CDR1 SGHRS and CDR2 YFSETQ. Here the CDR3 reads CASSLTDSAGVYNEQFF. CDR3 in DNA: TGCGCCAGCAGCTTGACCGATTCGGCGGGGGTGTACAATGAGCAGTTCTTC.

This CDR3 reads CASSSGTGDYEQFF. The DNA of the CDR3 is TGTGCCAGCTCATCCGGGACAGGGGACTATGAGCAGTTCTTC. This chain uses TRBV7-2 with TRBJ2-1, with 10 bases identical to TRBD1. Per the germline V gene, CDR1 is SGHTA and CDR2 is FQGNSA. V lost 8 bases and J lost 8; bases outside the gene matches: 9. The CDR3 covers 14 residues.

This clone was observed a few times. V usage is TRBV6-6 and J usage is TRBJ1-2, with 10 bases aligning to TRBD1. The CDR3 runs to 15 residues. Trimming cost V 6 bases and J 3 bases; bases outside gene matches: 7. Per the germline V gene, CDR1 is MNHNY and CDR2 is SVGAGI (reference sequence). CDR3 bases: TGTGCCAGCAGAGAAGACAGGGGGCAAGACTATGGCTACACCTTC. Its protein is CASREDRGQDYGYTF.